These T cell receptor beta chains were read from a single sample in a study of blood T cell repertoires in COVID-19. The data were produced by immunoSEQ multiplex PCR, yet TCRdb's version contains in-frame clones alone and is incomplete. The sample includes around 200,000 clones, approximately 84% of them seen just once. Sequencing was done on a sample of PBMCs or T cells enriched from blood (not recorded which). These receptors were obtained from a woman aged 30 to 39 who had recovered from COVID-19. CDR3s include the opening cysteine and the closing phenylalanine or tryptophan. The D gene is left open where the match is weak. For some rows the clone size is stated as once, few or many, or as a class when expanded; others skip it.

CASRHQGADGYTF TGTGCCAGCCGTCATCAGGGGGCAGATGGCTACACCTTC TRBJ1-2 NA TRBV5-4 TRBD1
CASSLVSPGGNQPQHF TGTGCCAGCAGCTTGGTATCCCCCGGGGGCAATCAGCCCCAGCATTTT TRBJ1-5 NA TRBV5-5 NA
CASSFQGATEAFF TGCGCCAGCAGCTTTCAGGGGGCCACTGAAGCTTTCTTT TRBJ1-1 NA TRBV5-1 TRBD1
CASSSILAGGGGYEQYF TGTGCCAGCAGTAGTATCCTAGCGGGAGGGGGAGGCTACGAGCAGTACTTC TRBJ2-7 NA TRBV28 TRBD2
CASSPRRMSGSADTQYF TGTGCCAGCAGCCCACGAAGGATGAGCGGTTCGGCAGATACGCAGTATTTT TRBJ2-3 NA TRBV7-2 NA
CASTPVRVSNQPQHF TGTGCCAGTACTCCGGTTCGGGTTAGCAATCAGCCCCAGCATTTT TRBJ1-5 NA TRBV19 NA
CASSLVGTGSGNTIYF TGCGCCAGCAGCTTGGTTGGGACAGGGTCCGGAAACACCATATATTTT TRBJ1-3 few TRBV5-1 TRBD1
CASSQEWQGNTIYF TGCGCCAGCAGCCAAGAGTGGCAGGGAAACACCATATATTTT TRBJ1-3 NA TRBV4-1 NA
CASSPDWQGTQYF TGTGCCAGCAGCCCCGACTGGCAAGGGACCCAGTACTTC TRBJ2-5 NA TRBV14 NA
CASSPGTGDEKLFF TGTGCCAGCAGCCCAGGGACGGGGGACGAAAAACTGTTTTTT TRBJ1-4 NA TRBV7-9 NA
CASNKPGTDTQYF TGTGCCAGCAACAAACCAGGCACAGATACGCAGTATTTT TRBJ2-3 NA TRBV6-5 NA
CASTTGGENTIYF TGTGCCAGCACGACAGGGGGAGAAAACACCATATATTTT TRBJ1-3 NA TRBV12-3/TRBV12-4 TRBD1
CASSRGRTGANVLTF TGTGCCAGCAGCCGGGGGCGGACTGGGGCCAACGTCCTGACTTTC TRBJ2-6 NA TRBV7-8 NA
CATSDRGGYEQYF TGTGCCACCAGCGACAGGGGTGGCTACGAGCAGTACTTC TRBJ2-7 NA TRBV24-1 TRBD1
CASSLMAGGNTEAFF TGTGCCAGCAGCTTAATGGCAGGGGGGAACACTGAAGCTTTCTTT TRBJ1-1 NA TRBV7-3 TRBD1
CSDPTEASGTSGGMGRQETQYF TGCAGCGACCCGACCGAGGCGTCCGGCACTAGCGGTGGAATGGGGCGGCAAGAGACCCAGTACTTC TRBJ2-5 once TRBV29-1 TRBD2
CASSQGTENYYGYTF TGTGCCAGCAGCCAAGGGACAGAGAATTACTATGGCTACACCTTC TRBJ1-2 NA TRBV3-1/TRBV3-2 NA
CASSLQGVPSKAGYTF TGTGCCAGCAGCTTACAGGGGGTTCCGTCCAAAGCTGGCTACACCTTC TRBJ1-2 NA TRBV5-4 TRBD1
CASSQDWTGGKNEQFF TGTGCCAGCAGCCAAGATTGGACAGGAGGGAAGAATGAGCAGTTCTTC TRBJ2-1 NA TRBV14 NA
CASSVGGLQDTEAFF TGTGCCAGCAGCGTAGGTGGGTTACAGGACACTGAAGCTTTCTTT TRBJ1-1 once TRBV9 NA
CASSPDPGQGHYGYTF TGTGCCAGCAGCCCGGACCCGGGACAGGGCCACTATGGCTACACCTTC TRBJ1-2 NA TRBV3-1/TRBV3-2 TRBD1
CASSWGVWADTQYF TGTGCCAGCAGTTGGGGGGTCTGGGCAGATACGCAGTATTTT TRBJ2-3 NA TRBV5-6 NA
CATSTRTPGAEKLFF TGTGCCACCAGTACCCGGACTCCAGGAGCTGAAAAACTGTTTTTT TRBJ1-4 NA TRBV24-1 NA
CASSLAGGPEKNIQYF TGTGCCAGCTCACTAGCGGGAGGGCCGGAAAAAAACATTCAGTACTTC TRBJ2-4 NA TRBV18 TRBD2